This entry lists 14 T cell receptor beta chains sequenced from one sample in a study of molecular identifiers for immune sequencing clone quantification. TCRdb processed the PCR reads anew with MiXCR; each CDR3 protein has one entry. The sample records roughly 100,000 distinct CDR3 sequences, 30% to 45% being singletons. The material sequenced was naive CD8+ T cells from blood, with Jurkat cell RNA spiked in. Described subset: FACS-sorted CD8+CD4-CCR7+CD45RA+ naive T cells. These receptors were obtained from a human donor in good health. Some libraries in this study had Jurkat cell RNA spiked in.

The table lists this clonotype with many counts. V gene TRBV28 combines with J gene TRBJ2-1; D ambiguous. The CDR3 runs 11 residues. CDR1 MDHEN and CDR2 SYDVKM come from the germline V gene. V lost 4 bases and J lost 6, with 4 bases in between. In nucleotides, the CDR3 is TGTGCCAGCAGTTCGGGCAATGAGCAGTTCTTC. This sequence encodes CASSSGNEQFF.

As concerns this clonotype: The junction departs from germline at one end; a sequencing error may be responsible. The chain is built from TRBV7-2 and TRBJ2-3; 7 bases match TRBD2. CDR3 length: 15 residues. CDR1 is SGHTA, CDR2 FQGNSA, per germline. CDR3 protein: CASSSLRGSRDTQYF. Written as DNA, the CDR3 is TGTGCCAGCAGCTCATTACGCGGGAGCAGAGATACGCAGTATTTT.

A few counts support this clonotype. CDR3 in amino acids: CASSPPRANTEAFF. Here the CDR3 DNA reads TGTGCCAGCAGTCCCCCCCGGGCGAACACTGAAGCTTTCTTT. The chain links TRBV12-3 or TRBV12-4 to TRBJ1-1; no reliable D call. This CDR3 has 14 residues. Trimming pared 5 bases from V and 1 base from J, leaving 11 bases between.

This chain connects TRBV13 to TRBJ2-1; D may be TRBD2 (6 bases). The germline V gene has CDR1 PRHDT and CDR2 FYEKMQ (reference sequence). Trimming removed 4 bases from V and 8 bases from J, with 15 bases in between. The CDR3 is made up of 14 amino acids. CDR3 amino acids: CASSSSSEGYEQFF. The DNA of the CDR3 is TGTGCCAGCAGCTCCTCTAGCGAAGGGTATGAGCAGTTCTTC.

V is TRBV7-9 and J is TRBJ1-4; weak D call: TRBD1 (5 bases). V lost 1 base and J lost 7, with 7 bases in between. The CDR3 contains 13 residues. The germline CDR1 and CDR2 sequences are SEHNR and FQNEAQ (reference sequence). This CDR3 reads CASSLVGVEKLFF. The CDR3 DNA reads TGTGCCAGCAGCTTAGTAGGGGTTGAAAAACTGTTTTTT.

The chain is built from TRBV4-2 and TRBJ2-7; TRBD2 might be the D (6 bases). V gave up 0 bases and J gave up 3 bases, with 12 bases separating them. Germline lookup yields CDR1 LGHNA and CDR2 YNFKEQ. This CDR3 region has 15 residues. The CDR3 nucleotides are TGTGCCAGCAGCCAAGAGGAGGGGCGCGGCTACGAGCAGTACTTC. This encodes CASSQEEGRGYEQYF.

This clonotype has just a few counts. This chain links TRBV21-1 with TRBJ2-3. TRBV21-1 is a documented pseudogene. There are 15 residues in the CDR3. In nucleotides, the CDR3 is TGTGCCAGCAGCAAGGCCCCACCTAGAACAGATACGCAGTATTTT. Translated, it gives CASSKAPPRTDTQYF.

This chain uses TRBV12-3 or TRBV12-4 with TRBJ2-1, with D perhaps matching TRBD2 (5 bases). The J call is uncertain, as TRBJ2-7 better fits the DNA end. The CDR3 extends over 13 amino acids. CDR3 sequence reads: CASSYSDRDEQYF. CDR3 DNA: TGTGCCAGCAGCTATTCGGACCGGGATGAGCAGTACTTC.

This clonotype was seen a few times. V usage is TRBV4-2 and J usage is TRBJ2-3; no definite D call. The V gene lost 4 bases and the J gene lost 0 bases, with 8 bases spanning the gap. CDR1 is LGHNA, CDR2 YNFKEQ, per germline. This CDR3 spans 14 amino acids. The CDR3 reads CASSPEWSTDTQYF. CDR3 DNA: TGTGCCAGCAGCCCGGAATGGAGCACAGATACGCAGTATTTT.

This chain uses TRBV29-1 with TRBJ1-2, with TRBD1 matching 7 bases. CDR1 SQVTM and CDR2 ANQGSEA come from the germline V gene. V shed 7 bases, J shed 4 bases, and the junction held 9 bases outside the gene matches. The CDR3 length is 13 residues. The CDR3 reads CSDWDRDAYGYTF. The CDR3 region has the DNA TGCAGCGATTGGGACAGAGACGCCTATGGCTACACCTTC. Full variable domain (outside the CDR3, taken from reference TRBV29-1 and TRBJ1-2): SAVISQKPSRDICQRGTSLTIQCQVDSQVTMMFWYRQQPGQSLTLIATANQGSEATYESGFVIDKFPISRPNLTFSTLTVSNMSPEDSSIYLCSDWDRDAYGYTFGSGTRLTVV.

The rearrangement uses TRBV4-1 and TRBJ2-3; D ambiguous. V was clipped by 1 base and J by 5 bases, with 13 bases between them. This CDR3 has 15 residues. The germline V gene encodes CDR1 MGHRA and CDR2 YSYEKL. The CDR3 reads CASSQVWPQLDTQYF. CDR3 DNA: TGCGCCAGCAGCCAAGTCTGGCCTCAACTAGATACGCAGTATTTT.

At least ten counts were recorded for this clonotype. The gene calls are TRBV6-5 and TRBJ1-5, with 9 bases fitting TRBD1. There are 15 residues in the CDR3. Germline values: CDR1 MNHEY, CDR2 SVGAGI. After removal of 6 bases from V and 3 bases from J, the junction contained 6 bases not matched to a gene. CDR3 sequence reads: CASRAGTGNNQPQHF. The CDR3 DNA follows: TGTGCCAGCAGAGCCGGGACAGGGAACAATCAGCCCCAGCATTTT.

The chain carries TRBV7-9 and TRBJ2-7; D uncertain. CDR1 SEHNR and CDR2 FQNEAQ come from the germline V gene (reference sequence). This CDR3 is 14 amino acids long. Deletions cut 0 bases from V and 6 bases from J, with 12 bases between. The CDR3 region is CASSLAVRSSEQYF. The CDR3 bases are TGTGCCAGCAGCTTAGCGGTAAGGTCGTCCGAGCAGTACTTC.

This clonotype was seen repeatedly, ten times or more. The CDR3 loop reads CASKRRRPTDTQYF. CDR3 in DNA: TGTGCCAGCAAACGGCGGAGACCCACAGATACGCAGTATTTT. This chain connects TRBV6-6 to TRBJ2-3; D remains ambiguous. CDR3 length: 14 amino acids. Germline V gives CDR1 MNHNY, CDR2 SVGAGI (reference sequence). Trimming left V 7 bases short and J 2 bases short, with 13 bases between.